The 29 T cell receptor beta chains in this list originate from one sample, sequenced in a study of regulatory T cells in long-lasting Graves disease. Time point reported: persistent/refractory GD, antithyroid drugs over 5 years with positive TRAb. Generation of the TCR library employed RNA extracted from PBMCs. The authors built TCR beta libraries using iRepertoire HTBI primers and Arm-PCR of CDR3 regions. TCRdb called the multiplex PCR reads again in MiXCR, with one record for every CDR3 protein. This sample has roughly 300,000 distinct CDR3 sequences; 15% to 20% occur once, and the top ten carry 29%. The sample here was peripheral blood mononuclear cells (PBMCs), taken when the disease was refractory, from a patient treated with antithyroid drugs. The receptors shown here come from a female donor with Graves disease.

Details on this clonotype: This may stem from a read error, because a much larger clone lies one nucleotide away. V gene TRBV3-1 combines with J gene TRBJ1-1; TRBD1 might be the D (6 bases). Looked up from germline, CDR1 is LGHDT and CDR2 is YNNKEL (reference sequence). V was pared by 10 bases and J by 6 bases, with 15 bases between. CDR3 length: 12 amino acids. CDR3 sequence (DNA): TGTGCCAACAGTCCGGGGGCAGCTGAAGCTTTCTTT. Its protein product is CANSPGAAEAFF.

This clonotype has more than one count but fewer than ten. The chain uses TRBV7-8 and TRBJ1-6; D perhaps matches TRBD1 (5 bases). The CDR3 spans 15 residues. Germline V gene lookup returns CDR1 SGHVS and CDR2 FQNEAQ. The germline V and J ends were trimmed by 1 base and 14 bases, with 18 bases remaining between them. CDR3 sequence: CASSLVISGAGTLHF. The CDR3 bases are TGTGCCAGCAGCTTAGTTATTAGTGGGGCAGGGACCCTCCACTTT.

This clonotype was picked up many times. The J gene is TRBJ1-4, the V gene TRBV28; D uncertain. The germline V and J ends were trimmed by 4 bases and 8 bases, with 17 bases remaining between them. Germline lookup yields CDR1 MDHEN and CDR2 SYDVKM. This CDR3 has 15 amino acids. CDR3 sequence: CASSSGWAQEEKLFF. The CDR3 DNA reads as TGTGCCAGCAGTTCGGGTTGGGCCCAGGAGGAAAAACTGTTTTTT.

V and J are TRBV6-1 and TRBJ1-1; 8 bases match TRBD1. Germline V gives CDR1 MNHNS, CDR2 SASEGT. The CDR3 runs to 13 residues. After removal of 6 bases from V and 7 bases from J, the junction contained 7 bases not matched to a gene. The CDR3 sequence is CASSRRTGGEAFF. CDR3 in DNA: TGTGCCAGCAGCCGGAGAACAGGGGGTGAAGCTTTCTTT.

This clonotype was seen a handful of times. Its ends do not fully match the called genes, so a read error is possible. This chain links TRBV6-2 or TRBV6-3 with TRBJ2-6; D is perhaps TRBD1 (5 bases). CDR1 is MNHEY and CDR2 is SVGEGT in the germline V gene. The CDR3 length is 16 residues. This CDR3 is CASSYGRISGANALTF. The CDR3 DNA follows: TGTGCCAGCAGTTACGGCCGCATCTCTGGGGCCAACGCCCTGACTTTC.

In this sample, this clonotype turned up many times. The chain has TRBV10-3 and TRBJ2-7, with D perhaps matching TRBD2 (7 bases). Germline CDR1 ENHRY, CDR2 SYGVKD. The V end lost 4 bases, the J end lost 5 bases, and 21 bases lay between the germline ends. The CDR3 extends over 16 amino acids. CDR3 DNA sequence: TGTGCCATCAGTGCCTCGGGGGGCGCGGGACCAGACGAGCAGTACTTC. Translated: CAISASGGAGPDEQYF.

V and J are TRBV9 and TRBJ1-2, with 9 bases fitting TRBD1. The CDR3 covers 15 residues. From germline, CDR1 is SGDLS and CDR2 YYNGEE. V shed 3 bases and J 5 bases; nucleotides not matched to a gene: 8. The CDR3, as DNA: TGTGCCAGCAGCGGGGGACAGGGCCTGGGGTATGGCTACACCTTC. It encodes CASSGGQGLGYGYTF.

About this clonotype: This could be a read error, since a much larger clone is one nucleotide away. This chain connects TRBV6-2 or TRBV6-3 to TRBJ1-1; 8 bases line up with TRBD1. Germline V lookup: CDR1 MNHEY, CDR2 SVGEGT. The CDR3 has 14 residues. As DNA, the CDR3 is TGTGCCAGCAGTGCTGGGACAGGTCATACTGGAGCTTTCTTT. Protein sequence: CASSAGTGHTGAFF.

The chain joins TRBV5-1 to TRBJ1-1, with D unresolved. V lost 4 bases, J lost 0 bases, and 19 bases lay in between. Germline V gene data show CDR1 as SGHRS and CDR2 as YFSETQ. The CDR3 is 17 residues long. DNA of the CDR3: TGCGCCAGCAGCCTGGGAGGCGGGAGGGAAATGAACACTGAAGCTTTCTTT. Amino acids: CASSLGGGREMNTEAFF.

The chain combines TRBV29-1 with TRBJ1-1; D uncertain. Trimming removed 5 bases at V and 4 bases at J, with 5 bases between. Germline lookup yields CDR1 SQVTM and CDR2 ANQGSEA. The CDR3 contains 10 residues. CDR3 in amino acids: CSVISTEAFF. The CDR3 region has the DNA TGCAGCGTTATTAGCACTGAAGCTTTCTTT.

At least ten counts were recorded for this clonotype. V usage is TRBV20-1 and J usage is TRBJ1-2, with D perhaps TRBD1 (6 bases). Germline-derived CDR1 and CDR2 are DFQATT and SNEGSKA (reference sequence). The V end lost 5 bases, the J end lost 5 bases, and 18 bases lay between the germline ends. The CDR3 has 14 residues. The CDR3 DNA is TGCAGTGCTGGGCCTTACGGGGGCGCGTATGGCTACACCTTC. Amino acids: CSAGPYGGAYGYTF.

This clonotype has only one observation. V and J are TRBV20-1 and TRBJ2-1; 12 bases map to TRBD2. V shed 6 bases, J shed 10 bases, and the junction held 13 bases outside the gene matches. Germline V gene lookup returns CDR1 DFQATT and CDR2 SNEGSKA (reference sequence). This CDR3 spans 15 amino acids. The CDR3 nucleotides read TGCAGTGCCCGAACACTAGCGGGAGGTTTTCACGAGCAGTTCTTC. Translation: CSARTLAGGFHEQFF.

This clonotype was seen at least ten times. The genes are TRBV12-3 or TRBV12-4 and TRBJ2-7; D is perhaps TRBD2 (5 bases). V was pared by 6 bases and J by 6 bases, with 15 bases between. The CDR3 is made up of 13 amino acids. The CDR3 region is CASSLGGSGEQYF. Here the CDR3 DNA reads TGTGCCAGCAGCCTCGGCGGGTCGGGCGAGCAGTACTTC.

This clonotype was seen repeatedly, ten times or more. This sequence joins TRBV11-2 and TRBJ1-5; weak D call: TRBD1 (6 bases). Per the germline V gene, CDR1 is SGHAT and CDR2 is FQNNGV. Trimming took off 4 bases at V and 3 bases at J, with 10 bases between the two ends. This CDR3 contains 14 residues. Here the CDR3 reads CASSSGHINQPQHF. CDR3 DNA sequence: TGTGCCAGCAGCTCGGGACATATCAATCAGCCCCAGCATTTT.

At least ten counts were recorded for this clonotype. V and J are TRBV11-2 and TRBJ1-6, with 8 bases fitting TRBD1. This CDR3 region has 18 residues. CDR1 and CDR2 from the germline V gene are SGHAT and FQNNGV. After removal of 1 base from V and 13 bases from J, the junction contained 18 bases not matched to a gene. The DNA for the CDR3 is TGTGCCAGCAGCTTAGGATCTATCCGGGACAGGTTAGCAACCCCCCTCCACTTT. Protein product: CASSLGSIRDRLATPLHF.

This clonotype appeared many times. This chain connects TRBV12-3 or TRBV12-4 to TRBJ2-7, with 7 positions matching TRBD1. Trimming removed 5 bases from V and 4 bases from J; junction bases left unmatched: 11. This CDR3 contains 15 residues. The DNA of the CDR3 is TGTGCCAGCAGTCGCACAGGGGTCCGAGGATACGAGCAGTACTTC. Translation: CASSRTGVRGYEQYF.

CDR3 sequence (DNA): TGCGCCAGCAGCCAAGATCTCGGAGGGACCCACTACGAGCAGTACTTC. Translation: CASSQDLGGTHYEQYF. V usage is TRBV4-3 and J usage is TRBJ2-7; weak D call: TRBD2 (6 bases). This CDR3 is built from 16 residues. The ends were cut back, 0 bases at V and 3 bases at J, with 15 bases in the middle. Per the germline V gene, CDR1 is LGHNA and CDR2 is YSLEER.

This clonotype was detected a few times. The chain carries TRBV18 and TRBJ1-5; possible D gene TRBD1, 6 bases. V lost 4 bases to trimming and J lost 7 bases, with 17 bases between them. This CDR3 spans 15 amino acids. Per germline, CDR1 KGHSH and CDR2 LQKENI. The CDR3 sequence is CASSQAQGKGQPQHF. CDR3 nucleotide sequence: TGTGCCAGCTCACAGGCGCAGGGGAAAGGACAGCCCCAGCATTTT.

About this clonotype: A read error is possible here, since a much larger clone lies one base away. As the CDR3 is not closed by the conserved phenylalanine or tryptophan, this likely results from a read error. This chain links TRBV6-2 or TRBV6-3 with TRBJ1-4; maybe TRBD1 (5 bases). The CDR3 is made up of 14 amino acids. The V end lost 10 bases, the J end lost 7 bases, and 19 bases lay between the germline ends. CDR1 is MNHEY and CDR2 is SVGEGT in the germline V gene. The CDR3 loop reads CATRSGPQGEKLFL. CDR3 DNA: TGTGCCACCCGCTCCGGGCCCCAGGGTGAAAAACTGTTTCTT.

In the case of this clonotype: The germline gene is not matched at one end of the junction; a read error may be the cause. V and J are TRBV7-2 and TRBJ2-2; no clear D gene. The CDR3 loop spans 12 amino acids. The germline V gene encodes CDR1 SGHTA and CDR2 FQGNSA. CDR3 nucleotide sequence: TGTGCCAGCGGCTTCGGGACCGGGGAGCTGTTTTTT. It encodes CASGFGTGELFF.

There are a few counts of this clonotype. The chain has TRBV7-9 and TRBJ2-2; D unclear. V shed 1 base and J shed 8 bases, with 5 bases lying between them. The V gene's germline CDR1 is SEHNR and CDR2 FQNEAQ (reference sequence). The CDR3 is 12 residues long. Here the CDR3 reads CASSLEFGELFF. Written as DNA, the CDR3 is TGTGCCAGCAGCTTAGAATTTGGGGAGCTGTTTTTT.

This chain links TRBV6-4 with TRBJ1-1; D is undetermined. V lost 6 bases, J lost 1 base, and 9 bases lay in between. CDR3 length: 13 residues. The germline gives CDR1 MRHNA, CDR2 SNTAGT. CDR3 nucleotides: TGTGCCAGCAGCTTACACGAGAACACTGAAGCTTTCTTT. This translates into CASSLHENTEAFF.

The chain recombines TRBV3-1 with TRBJ2-3; D remains unclear. The CDR3 has 14 amino acids. V dropped 2 bases and J dropped 1 base, with 7 bases sitting between them. Looked up from germline, CDR1 is LGHDT and CDR2 is YNNKEL (reference sequence). The chain's CDR3 is CASSQFGRTDTQYF. The CDR3 DNA sequence: TGTGCCAGCAGCCAATTCGGGCGCACAGATACGCAGTATTTT.

Ten or more counts support this clonotype. J is TRBJ1-5 and V is TRBV12-3 or TRBV12-4; 9 bases agree with TRBD1. The CDR3 totals 14 residues. The V segment lost 8 bases and the J segment 9 bases; nucleotides outside the gene matches: 11. The CDR3 sequence is CASGWTGALRPQHF. CDR3 sequence (DNA): TGTGCCAGCGGGTGGACAGGGGCCCTAAGGCCCCAGCATTTT.

This chain's CDR3 is CASSSSRVPRGETQYF. DNA for the CDR3: TGCGCCAGCAGCTCCTCCAGGGTGCCTAGGGGGGAGACCCAGTACTTC. This chain links TRBV5-1 with TRBJ2-5; TRBD1 might be the D (6 bases). The V gene lost 3 bases and the J gene lost 5 bases, with 20 bases spanning the gap. Germline V CDR1 and CDR2: SGHRS, YFSETQ. The CDR3 is 16 residues long.

This clonotype has a count of ten or more. V is TRBV10-3 and J is TRBJ1-5; D call uncertain. The CDR3 spans 13 residues. V was pared by 7 bases and J by 5 bases, with 12 bases between. Germline loops: CDR1 ENHRY, CDR2 SYGVKD. CDR3 loop: CAITFGRDQPQHF. The CDR3 DNA reads TGTGCCATCACATTCGGACGGGATCAGCCCCAGCATTTT.

This rearrangement joins TRBV20-1 to TRBJ1-1; possibly TRBD1 for D (6 bases). Trimming removed 1 base from V and 7 bases from J, with 28 bases in between. The CDR3 is made up of 18 amino acids. CDR1 is DFQATT and CDR2 is SNEGSKA in the germline V gene (reference sequence). DNA of the CDR3: TGCAGTGCTAGAGGTCTTAGTCGCGGTATAGGGGGTCAAGTTGAAGCTTTCTTT. This codes for CSARGLSRGIGGQVEAFF.

This clonotype was counted a few times. The gene calls are TRBV25-1 and TRBJ1-2, with D unresolved. CDR1 is MGHDK, CDR2 SYGVNS, per germline. This CDR3 contains 11 residues. The V end lost 1 base, the J end lost 7 bases, and 4 bases lay between the germline ends. The CDR3 protein is CASSESVGYTF. CDR3 nucleotides: TGTGCCAGCAGTGAATCGGTTGGCTACACCTTC.

The V gene is TRBV5-4, the J gene TRBJ2-7, with 7 bases lining up with TRBD1. Germline V CDR1 and CDR2: SGHNT, YYREEE (reference sequence). Trimming took 0 bases from V and 5 from J; bases not matched to a gene: 8. The length of the CDR3 is 15 residues. The CDR3 bases are TGTGCCAGCAGCTTGGACCGGGACAGCTACGACGAGCAGTACTTC. Translation gives CASSLDRDSYDEQYF. The variable domain in full, with the rest retrieved from reference TRBV5-4 and TRBJ2-7, is ETGVTQSPTHLIKTRGQQVTLRCSSQSGHNTVSWYQQALGQGPQFIFQYYREEENGRGNFPPRFSGLQFPNYSSELNVNALELDDSALYLCASSLDRDSYDEQYFGPGTRLTVT.